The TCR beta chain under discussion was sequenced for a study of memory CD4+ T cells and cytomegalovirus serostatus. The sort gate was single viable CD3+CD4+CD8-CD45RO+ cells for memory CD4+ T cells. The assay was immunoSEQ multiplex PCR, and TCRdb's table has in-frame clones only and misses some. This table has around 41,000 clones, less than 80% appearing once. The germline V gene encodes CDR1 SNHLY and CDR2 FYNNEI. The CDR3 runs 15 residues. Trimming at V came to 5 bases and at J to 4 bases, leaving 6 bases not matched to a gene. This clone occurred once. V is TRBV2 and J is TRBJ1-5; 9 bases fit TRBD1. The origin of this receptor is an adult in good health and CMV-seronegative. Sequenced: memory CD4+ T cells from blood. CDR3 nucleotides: TGTGCCAGCAGTCGGGACAGGGTAGGGAATCAGCCCCAGCATTTT. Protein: CASSRDRVGNQPQHF.